Listed here are 16 T cell receptor beta chains from one sample, sequenced in a study of cytomegalovirus exposure and HLA in healthy donors. It was with 60 Vbeta and 13 Jbeta primers that the PCR ran. TCRdb's table, derived via immunoSEQ multiplex PCR, lists solely in-frame clones and lacks some. The sample carries about 190,000 clones, 65% to 80% recorded once. Specimen: PBMCs. The source is a man aged 25 to 40 in good health and CMV-seropositive.

V usage is TRBV10-1 and J usage is TRBJ2-1; a weak D match, TRBD2 (5 bases). There are 18 residues in the CDR3. V gave up 4 bases and J gave up 2 bases, with 21 bases separating them. The germline V gene has CDR1 WNHNN and CDR2 SYGVQD (reference sequence). CDR3 coding DNA: TGCGCCAGCAGTGCCTTAGATGTGAGCGGCGAGACCTACAATGAGCAGTTCTTC. Translating it yields CASSALDVSGETYNEQFF.

In its sample, this clone was seen a few times. V is TRBV7-3 and J is TRBJ2-7; possible D gene TRBD2, 5 bases. V gave up 5 bases and J gave up 0 bases, with 14 bases separating them. The V gene's germline CDR1 is SGHTA and CDR2 FQGTGA. This CDR3 has 15 residues. This chain's CDR3 is CASSPSSSDSYEQYF. CDR3 sequence (DNA): TGTGCCAGCAGCCCCTCGAGTAGCGACTCCTACGAGCAGTACTTC. Together with reference TRBV7-3 and TRBJ2-7, the CDR3 gives the full variable domain: GAGVSQTPSNKVTEKGKYVELRCDPISGHTALYWYRQSLGQGPEFLIYFQGTGAADDSGLPNDRFFAVRPEGSVSTLKIQRTERGDSAVYLCASSPSSSDSYEQYFGPGTRLTVT.

This chain links TRBV14 with TRBJ2-5; a possible D gene is TRBD2 (6 bases). Germline-derived CDR1 and CDR2 are SGHDN and FVKESK. Trimming took off 3 bases at V and 5 bases at J, with 13 bases between the two ends. This CDR3 is 14 amino acids long. The CDR3 is CASSHGGVTETQYF. The CDR3 DNA reads as TGTGCCAGCAGCCACGGGGGAGTGACTGAGACCCAGTACTTC. Using reference TRBV14 and TRBJ2-5 for the parts outside the CDR3, the full variable domain is EAGVTQFPSHSVIEKGQTVTLRCDPISGHDNLYWYRRVMGKEIKFLLHFVKESKQDESGMPNNRFLAERTGGTYSTLKVQPAELEDSGVYFCASSHGGVTETQYFGPGTRLLVL.

Here the CDR3 DNA reads TGTGCCAGCAGCCTACGTAACAGGGGAGCGACAGATACGCAGTATTTT. Residues: CASSLRNRGATDTQYF. The chain is built from TRBV7-2 and TRBJ2-3; 7 bases are shared with TRBD1. Per germline, CDR1 SGHTA and CDR2 FQGNSA. The CDR3 spans 16 residues. After removal of 5 bases from V and 3 bases from J, the junction contained 11 bases not matched to a gene.

The DNA for the CDR3 is TGCAGCGGGACAGGGGGGGAAAACGAGCAGTACTTC. It translates to CSGTGGENEQYF. The chain is built from TRBV29-1 and TRBJ2-7, with 10 positions matching TRBD1. V shed 7 bases and J 5 bases; nucleotides not matched to a gene: 5. The CDR3 sequence is 12 residues long. Per germline, CDR1 SQVTM and CDR2 ANQGSEA.

The J gene is TRBJ2-3, the V gene TRBV6-5, with D tentatively TRBD2 (6 bases). Trimming shortened V by 2 bases and J by 2 bases, and 11 bases separated the two germline ends. There are 15 residues in the CDR3. The germline V gene has CDR1 MNHEY and CDR2 SVGAGI. CDR3 in amino acids: CASSYGGIITDTQYF. In DNA, the CDR3 is TGTGCCAGCAGTTACGGGGGGATCATCACAGATACGCAGTATTTT.

The chain uses TRBV15 and TRBJ1-5; 7 bases line up with TRBD1. Per the germline V gene, CDR1 is LNHNV and CDR2 is YYDKDF (reference sequence). V was clipped by 5 bases and J by 5 bases; unmatched bases: 6. The CDR3 has 14 residues. CDR3 in amino acids: CATSRDSFHQPQHF. CDR3 DNA sequence: TGTGCCACCAGCCGGGACAGTTTCCATCAGCCCCAGCATTTT.

The chain joins TRBV28 to TRBJ2-1; 7 nucleotides agree with TRBD2. From germline, CDR1 is MDHEN and CDR2 SYDVKM. V was clipped by 6 bases and J by 3 bases; unmatched bases: 11. The CDR3 contains 16 residues. CDR3 protein: CASSSLLAALYNEQFF. The CDR3 DNA sequence: TGTGCCAGCAGCTCCCTCCTAGCGGCTCTCTACAATGAGCAGTTCTTC.

The rearrangement uses TRBV9 and TRBJ2-5; the match to TRBD1 covers 8 bases. The J call is in doubt because the DNA end fits TRBJ2-7 better. Germline loops: CDR1 SGDLS, CDR2 YYNGEE. This CDR3 contains 15 residues. The CDR3 region has the DNA TGTGCCAGCAGCACCGGACAGGGTCTAGCCTACGAGCAGTACTTC. Translated: CASSTGQGLAYEQYF.

Only one count was recorded for this clone. V and J are TRBV19 and TRBJ2-7; weak D call: TRBD2 (6 bases). CDR1 LNHDA and CDR2 SQIVND come from the germline V gene (reference sequence). V was pared by 3 bases and J by 4 bases, with 16 bases between. The CDR3 covers 15 residues. The CDR3 nucleotides read TGTGCCAGTAGTATCGGCGTCGGGGCGGGGTACGAGCAGTACTTC. Translating gives CASSIGVGAGYEQYF.

The gene calls are TRBV11-2 and TRBJ2-7; TRBD2 matches 7 bases. The CDR3 consists of 14 residues. J gave up 5 bases and V 4 bases, and 8 bases lay outside the gene matches. The V gene's germline CDR1 is SGHAT and CDR2 FQNNGV. CDR3 bases: TGTGCCAGCAGCTCGGAAAAGGGAGGGGACGAGCAGTACTTC. It codes for CASSSEKGGDEQYF.

The chain carries TRBV6-5 and TRBJ2-3, with 12 bases lining up with TRBD2. Germline assignment: CDR1 MNHEY and CDR2 SVGAGI. J lost 5 bases, V lost 0 bases, and 0 bases had no gene match. This CDR3 region has 15 residues. Here the CDR3 reads CASSYSTSGRDTQYF. The DNA for the CDR3 is TGTGCCAGCAGTTACTCGACTAGCGGGAGAGATACGCAGTATTTT.

In this sample, this clone turned up once. A read error may account for a junction end that differs from germline. V and J are TRBV10-2 and TRBJ2-2, with a possible D match to TRBD2 (5 bases). CDR3 size: 14 residues. Germline V gene data show CDR1 as WSHSY and CDR2 as SAAADI. CDR3 nucleotides: TGCGCCAGCACCCTCGACCCGGGCACCGGGGAGCTGCTTTTT. Translated, it gives CASTLDPGTGELLF.

The CDR3 region is CASSGTGGPEKLFF. The CDR3 bases are TGTGCCAGCAGCGGAACAGGGGGCCCCGAAAAACTGTTTTTT. The chain has TRBV9 and TRBJ1-4; 9 nucleotides match TRBD1. Germline CDR1 reads SGDLS; CDR2 reads YYNGEE. After removal of 3 bases from V and 8 bases from J, the junction contained 5 bases not matched to a gene. The CDR3 totals 14 residues.

This chain uses TRBV4-3 with TRBJ2-1; 12 bases agree with TRBD2. Germline V lookup: CDR1 LGHNA, CDR2 YSLEER. Trimming removed 5 bases from V and 9 bases from J; junction bases left unmatched: 11. This CDR3 has 16 residues. The CDR3 DNA follows: TGCGCCAGCAGCGTAGGGACTAGCGGGCGGAGGGGTGAGCAGTTCTTC. Encoded protein: CASSVGTSGRRGEQFF.

This clone showed up just a few times. The chain uses TRBV5-4 and TRBJ1-1; possible D gene TRBD1, 6 bases. V was cut by 0 bases and J by 3 bases, with 9 bases left in between. The CDR3 is made up of 14 amino acids. The germline V gene encodes CDR1 SGHNT and CDR2 YYREEE (reference sequence). Written as DNA, the CDR3 is TGTGCCAGCAGCTTGGAATGGGGGCACACTGAAGCTTTCTTT. Its translation: CASSLEWGHTEAFF.